The 25 T cell receptor beta chains reported below all come from one sample, sequenced in a study of blood T cell repertoires in COVID-19. Some clones are missing from TCRdb's copy, which holds only in-frame ones; the method was immunoSEQ multiplex PCR. The sample includes about 120,000 clones, about 87% of them seen just once. Specimen: peripheral blood. The receptors were gathered from a woman aged 50 to 65 with acute or convalescent COVID-19.

V is TRBV12-3 or TRBV12-4 and J is TRBJ1-2; the D gene is possibly TRBD1 (6 bases). V dropped 4 bases and J dropped 4 bases, with 10 bases sitting between them. This CDR3 spans 13 amino acids. The DNA of the CDR3 is TGTGCCAGCAGTTCGTCGACAGGCTATGGCTACACCTTC. Amino acid sequence: CASSSSTGYGYTF.

The V and J genes are TRBV6-2 or TRBV6-3 and TRBJ2-7; 8 bases fit TRBD1. The V segment lost 5 bases and the J segment 2 bases; nucleotides outside the gene matches: 8. CDR1 MNHEY and CDR2 SVGEGT come from the germline V gene. The CDR3 totals 15 residues. CDR3 loop: CASSNTGQGTYEQYF. The DNA of the CDR3 is TGTGCCAGCAGTAACACCGGACAGGGCACCTACGAGCAGTACTTC.

CDR3 coding DNA: TGCGCCAGCAGCTTGGTAGGGGTTGGGGAGCAGTACTTC. It yields the protein CASSLVGVGEQYF. The gene calls are TRBV5-1 and TRBJ2-7, with D possibly TRBD1 on 5 matching bases. V was shortened by 0 bases and J by 7 bases, with 11 bases between the two germline ends. Looked up from germline, CDR1 is SGHRS and CDR2 is YFSETQ. The CDR3 spans 13 residues.

The chain employs TRBV19 and TRBJ1-5; 7 nucleotides line up with TRBD1. The CDR3 has 13 residues. V lost 7 bases, J lost 4 bases, and 4 bases stayed unmatched. Germline V lookup: CDR1 LNHDA, CDR2 SQIVND (reference sequence). The CDR3 DNA reads TGTGCCAGTATGCCAGGGGGTAATCAGCCCCAGCATTTT. It codes for CASMPGGNQPQHF.

The chain recombines TRBV27 with TRBJ2-1, with TRBD2 matching over 7 bases. With 6 bases clipped from V and 2 bases from J, the junction kept 7 bases outside the gene matches. Looked up from germline, CDR1 is MNHEY and CDR2 is SMNVEV (reference sequence). The CDR3 sequence is 15 residues long. The CDR3 here is CASRQRGPTYNEQFF. The DNA for the CDR3 is TGTGCCAGCAGACAGCGGGGCCCTACCTACAATGAGCAGTTCTTC.

This chain links TRBV11-2 with TRBJ2-7, with a possible D match to TRBD2 (6 bases). Germline lookup yields CDR1 SGHAT and CDR2 FQNNGV. Trimming shortened V by 6 bases and J by 7 bases, and 19 bases separated the two germline ends. CDR3 length: 14 residues. The CDR3: CASSSTGDGWEQYF. Here the CDR3 DNA reads TGTGCCAGCAGTTCGACGGGGGACGGGTGGGAGCAGTACTTC.

This chain connects TRBV4-1 to TRBJ1-4, with a weak D call TRBD1 (6 bases). Germline V CDR1 and CDR2: MGHRA, YSYEKL. The V gene lost 2 bases and the J gene lost 7 bases, with 14 bases spanning the gap. The length of the CDR3 is 15 residues. For the CDR3, the DNA is TGCGCCAGCAGCCAACAGACAGGTAGTTTTGAAAAACTGTTTTTT. Amino acids: CASSQQTGSFEKLFF.

The V call is TRBV7-2, the J call TRBJ2-3, with TRBD2 matching over 7 bases. The CDR3 length is 14 residues. Germline-derived CDR1 and CDR2 are SGHTA and FQGNSA. Unmatched junction bases numbered 2, after V lost 2 bases and J lost 3 bases. This chain's CDR3 is CASSLWGGTDTQYF. The CDR3 DNA sequence: TGTGCCAGCAGCTTATGGGGAGGGACAGATACGCAGTATTTT.

J is TRBJ2-2 and V is TRBV7-8, with 10 bases lining up with TRBD2. The germline V gene has CDR1 SGHVS and CDR2 FQNEAQ. The CDR3 consists of 15 residues. With 7 bases clipped from V and 5 bases from J, the junction kept 7 bases outside the gene matches. CDR3 region: CASNPLAGVTGELFF. For the CDR3, the DNA is TGTGCCAGCAACCCCCTAGCGGGGGTGACCGGGGAGCTGTTTTTT.

The chain employs TRBV11-2 and TRBJ2-7, with TRBD1 identical over 7 bases. Trimming at V came to 1 base and at J to 6 bases, leaving 9 bases not matched to a gene. In germline, CDR1 is SGHAT, CDR2 FQNNGV. The CDR3 consists of 15 residues. The CDR3 sequence is CASSLGRQGFGEQYF. The CDR3 DNA follows: TGTGCCAGCAGCTTAGGACGACAGGGTTTCGGCGAGCAGTACTTC.

This chain connects TRBV19 to TRBJ1-1, with D possibly TRBD1 on 6 matching bases. Germline loops: CDR1 LNHDA, CDR2 SQIVND (reference sequence). V lost 3 bases and J lost 1, with 12 bases in between. The CDR3 has 15 amino acids. The CDR3 coding sequence is TGTGCCAGTAGTATCCTCGGCAGGGGGAACACTGAAGCTTTCTTT. This gives the protein CASSILGRGNTEAFF. Full variable domain (rest looked up from reference TRBV19 and TRBJ1-1): DGGITQSPKYLFRKEGQNVTLSCEQNLNHDAMYWYRQDPGQGLRLIYYSQIVNDFQKGDIAEGYSVSREKKESFPLTVTSAQKNPTAFYLCASSILGRGNTEAFFGQGTRLTVV.

The V gene is TRBV5-5, the J gene TRBJ1-2, with 12 nucleotides matching TRBD1. Germline CDR1 and CDR2: SGHKS and YYEKEE (reference sequence). This CDR3 spans 16 amino acids. After removal of 2 bases from V and 4 bases from J, the junction contained 6 bases not matched to a gene. In DNA, the CDR3 is TGTGCCAGCAGCTTTACCGGGACAGGGGGCATCTATGGCTACACCTTC. Residues: CASSFTGTGGIYGYTF.

This chain uses TRBV6-5 with TRBJ1-2, with D unresolved. CDR1 and CDR2 (germline): MNHEY, SVGAGI. The CDR3 has 14 amino acids. V was pared by 0 bases and J by 1 base, with 6 bases between. This CDR3 reads CASSYSSDNYGYTF. The CDR3 nucleotides read TGTGCCAGCAGTTACTCTTCAGATAACTATGGCTACACCTTC.

V usage is TRBV3-1 (or the pseudogene TRBV3-2) and J usage is TRBJ2-7; TRBD1 is a possible D gene (5 bases). The V gene's germline CDR1 is LGHDT and CDR2 YNNKEL (reference sequence). This CDR3 is built from 12 residues. V lost 4 bases and J 5 bases, leaving 9 bases between the germline ends. Here the CDR3 reads CASSPLGDEQYF. CDR3 DNA sequence: TGTGCCAGCAGCCCCCTAGGGGACGAGCAGTACTTC.

The chain employs TRBV27 and TRBJ2-2; 8 bases align to TRBD2. With V trimmed by 7 bases and J by 4 bases, 8 bases remained unmatched. Germline V gene lookup returns CDR1 MNHEY and CDR2 SMNVEV (reference sequence). The CDR3 is 15 amino acids. CDR3 residues: CASKKGLVGTGELFF. Written as DNA, the CDR3 is TGTGCCAGCAAAAAGGGACTAGTGGGCACCGGGGAGCTGTTTTTT.

V and J are TRBV4-2 and TRBJ1-1; a weak D match, TRBD1 (6 bases). V lost 4 bases and J lost 3, with 18 bases in between. This CDR3 region has 16 residues. From germline, CDR1 is LGHNA and CDR2 YNFKEQ. CDR3 amino acids: CASSRARGGIDTEAFF. The CDR3 coding sequence is TGTGCCAGCAGCCGGGCCAGGGGAGGGATTGACACTGAAGCTTTCTTT.

V gene TRBV11-3 combines with J gene TRBJ2-7; 8 bases line up with TRBD2. Per the germline V gene, CDR1 is SGHNT and CDR2 is YENEEA. V shed 0 bases, J shed 6 bases, and the junction held 10 bases outside the gene matches. The CDR3 runs 16 residues. The CDR3 DNA is TGTGCCAGCAGCTTAGATCCCCGGACTAGCAACAGCGAGCAGTACTTC. Translation: CASSLDPRTSNSEQYF.

The V gene is TRBV19, the J gene TRBJ1-3; the D gene is possibly TRBD1 (5 bases). CDR1 is LNHDA and CDR2 is SQIVND in the germline V gene (reference sequence). This CDR3 has 16 amino acids. Trimming shortened V by 4 bases and J by 2 bases, and 15 bases separated the two germline ends. The CDR3 DNA reads as TGTGCCAGTAGTAGCCTTGGGGGGGAGACTGGAAACACCATATATTTT. This gives the protein CASSSLGGETGNTIYF.

This chain connects TRBV6-6 to TRBJ2-7, with 7 bases that match TRBD2. The length of the CDR3 is 12 residues. Per germline, CDR1 MNHNY and CDR2 SVGAGI (reference sequence). The V segment lost 8 bases and the J segment 3 bases; nucleotides outside the gene matches: 4. The CDR3: CASASGGYEQYF. For the CDR3, the DNA is TGTGCCAGCGCCTCGGGGGGCTACGAGCAGTACTTC.

The rearrangement joins TRBV11-2 to TRBJ2-5; 7 positions agree with TRBD1. V lost 5 bases to trimming and J lost 0 bases; unmatched junction nucleotides: 9. CDR3 length: 16 amino acids. CDR1 and CDR2 from the germline V gene are SGHAT and FQNNGV. CDR3 loop: CASSLGQITNQETQYF. The CDR3 DNA reads TGTGCCAGCAGCCTGGGACAGATTACCAACCAAGAGACCCAGTACTTC.

J is TRBJ2-5 and V is TRBV4-2, with TRBD2 identical over 9 bases. This CDR3 comprises 17 residues. J was trimmed by 0 bases and V by 0 bases; bases with no gene match: 5. Germline V lookup: CDR1 LGHNA, CDR2 YNFKEQ. CDR3 sequence (DNA): TGTGCCAGCAGCCAAGAATTAGGACTAGCGTACCAAGAGACCCAGTACTTC. Protein: CASSQELGLAYQETQYF.

This chain uses TRBV9 with TRBJ2-2; 9 nucleotides align to TRBD1. This CDR3 contains 17 residues. V dropped 0 bases and J dropped 7; count of bases not matched to a gene: 10. Germline assignment: CDR1 SGDLS and CDR2 YYNGEE. The DNA of the CDR3 is TGTGCCAGCAGCGTAGCTAGTGGGACAGGGATAATCGGGGAGCTGTTTTTT. Amino acid sequence: CASSVASGTGIIGELFF. Full variable domain (remainder filled in from reference TRBV9 and TRBJ2-2): DSGVTQTPKHLITATGQRVTLRCSPRSGDLSVYWYQQSLDQGLQFLIQYYNGEERAKGNILERFSAQQFPDLHSELNLSSLELGDSALYFCASSVASGTGIIGELFFGEGSRLTVL.

The count of this clone is one. The V gene is TRBV6-2 or TRBV6-3, the J gene TRBJ1-5; 9 bases agree with TRBD1. Trimming took 2 bases from V and 4 from J; bases not matched to a gene: 6. The CDR3 is made up of 16 amino acids. Germline CDR1 MNHEY, CDR2 SVGEGT. The chain's CDR3 is CASSYRGTGPNQPQHF. The CDR3 region has the DNA TGTGCCAGCAGTTACCGCGGGACAGGGCCTAATCAGCCCCAGCATTTT.

This clone was observed a few times. The chain joins TRBV11-2 to TRBJ2-7; 7 nucleotides agree with TRBD1. The V gene end was trimmed by 4 bases and the J gene end by 5 bases; junction bases not matched to a gene: 11. From germline, CDR1 is SGHAT and CDR2 FQNNGV. The CDR3 runs to 15 residues. The CDR3, as DNA: TGTGCCAGCAGCTACACCGGGACAGCTGGGAACGAGCAGTACTTC. Encoded protein: CASSYTGTAGNEQYF.

About this clone: The sample has other DNA sequences that encode this CDR3 too. The chain joins TRBV5-1 to TRBJ2-7; tentative D call: TRBD1 (5 bases). Germline CDR1 reads SGHRS; CDR2 reads YFSETQ. V was clipped by 5 bases and J by 1 base, with 10 bases between them. The CDR3 loop spans 13 amino acids. DNA for the CDR3: TGCGCCAGCAGTTTTACAGGTTCCTACGAGCAGTACTTC. Translated: CASSFTGSYEQYF.